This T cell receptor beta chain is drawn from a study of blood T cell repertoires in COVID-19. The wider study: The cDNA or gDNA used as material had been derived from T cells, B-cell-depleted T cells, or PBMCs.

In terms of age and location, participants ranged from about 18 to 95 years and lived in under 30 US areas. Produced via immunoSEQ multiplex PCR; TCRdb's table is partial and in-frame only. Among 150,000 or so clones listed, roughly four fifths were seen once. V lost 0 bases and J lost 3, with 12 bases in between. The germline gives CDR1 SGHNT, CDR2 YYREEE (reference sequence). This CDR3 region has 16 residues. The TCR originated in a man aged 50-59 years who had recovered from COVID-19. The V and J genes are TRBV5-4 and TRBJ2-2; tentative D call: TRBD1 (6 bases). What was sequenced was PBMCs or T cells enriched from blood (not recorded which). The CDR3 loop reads CASSLGARGDTGELFF. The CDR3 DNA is TGTGCCAGCAGCTTGGGGGCCAGGGGTGACACCGGGGAGCTGTTTTTT.